The sequence of this TCR beta chain was determined in a study of STAT3 mutations in large granular lymphocyte leukemia. Background on the study: Roughly half of the longitudinally sequenced T-LGLL patients carried detectable canonical activating STAT3 mutations. Immunosuppressive therapy was given to more than half of T-LGLL patients.

This clone was recorded a few times. Its antigen remains unknown. In germline, CDR1 is MNHEY, CDR2 SVGAGI. CDR3 length equals 16 residues. Trimming removed 0 bases at V and 5 bases at J, with 13 bases between. Study-wide results and caveats: In T-cell large granular lymphocyte leukemia, about half of patients showed multiple immunodominant subclonotypes. Suggested: STAT3 mutation was not the ancestral event for these clonal expansions. After therapy, 6 of 18 patients switched clonotypes, all new clones STAT3 wild type.

Produced via immunoSEQ multiplex PCR; TCRdb's table is partial and in-frame only. The sample has roughly 11,000 clones; about 80% are singletons. This TCR was sampled from a man aged 60 to 69 with T-cell large granular lymphocyte leukemia. Some clones in this sample may be carry-over from other donors' samples. Sequencing was done on a sample of peripheral blood mononuclear cells. The chain recombines TRBV6-5 with TRBJ2-2, with D tentatively TRBD2 (6 bases). The CDR3 loop reads CASSYSGGGITGELFF. The CDR3 DNA sequence: TGTGCCAGCAGTTACTCGGGGGGAGGAATAACCGGGGAGCTGTTTTTT.